Listed below are T cell receptor beta chains from one sample, sequenced in a study of spatial heterogeneity in lung cancer. Using its own MiXCR run on the 5' RACE reads, TCRdb lists one record per CDR3 protein. The sample contains around 5,000 distinct CDR3 sequences, 4.5% to 5.5% of which appear only once. The starting material was normal lung tissue next to the tumor, obtained at surgery. Receptor source: a female donor with early-stage non-small cell lung cancer. CDR3s include the opening cysteine and the closing phenylalanine or tryptophan. A D gene is named only where the DNA matches it firmly. Only some rows state a clone size, as once, few, many or a class for expanded clones.

d_call j_call clone_size v_call cdr3_nt cdr3_aa
NA TRBJ1-2 medium-sized TRBV2 TGTGCCAGCAGTTCGGGACCCGACTATGGCTACACCTTC CASSSGPDYGYTF
NA TRBJ2-1 medium-sized TRBV12-3/TRBV12-4 TGTGCCAGCAGTTTTTCGGCGGGAAGGGCTAATGAGCAGTTCTTC CASSFSAGRANEQFF
NA TRBJ2-1 medium-sized TRBV20-1 TGCAGTGTTAAGGAAAGGGGAGAGGTTAATGAGCAGTTCTTC CSVKERGEVNEQFF
NA TRBJ1-2 medium-sized TRBV7-2 TGTGCCAGCAGCTTAGAAGAGGGGGGGGGGTCTGGCTACACCTTC CASSLEEGGGSGYTF
NA TRBJ2-1 NA TRBV6-2/TRBV6-3 TGTGCCAGCGGTGACCCTCCCCCACACAATGAGCAGTTCTTC CASGDPPPHNEQFF
NA TRBJ2-1 many TRBV2 TGTGCCAGCAGTGAAGGGGGACACGCGGGGGATGAGCAGTTCTTC CASSEGGHAGDEQFF
NA TRBJ2-7 many TRBV29-1 TGCAGCTCGAGGACATTTGACAAGCAGTACTTC CSSRTFDKQYF
NA TRBJ2-7 NA TRBV29-1 TGCAACCTCGGGAGCGGCCCCTACGAGCAGTACTTC CNLGSGPYEQYF
NA TRBJ2-6 large TRBV11-2 TGTGCCAGCAGCTTAGTCCACTCTGGGGCCAACGTCCTGACTTTC CASSLVHSGANVLTF
TRBD1 TRBJ2-2 medium-sized TRBV7-7 TGTGCTAGCAGCGAGGACAGGAACGCCGGGGAGCTGTTTTTT CASSEDRNAGELFF
NA TRBJ2-3 few TRBV5-1 TGCGCCAGCAGAGTGGGGGTGACCGAGCGCACAGATACGCAGTATTTT CASRVGVTERTDTQYF
NA TRBJ2-5 medium-sized TRBV7-6 TGTGCCAGCAGCTCCCCCGGGGAGACCCAGTACTTC CASSSPGETQYF
NA TRBJ1-2 many TRBV11-2 TGTGCCAGCAGCTTGGACAGTTCTCCCTATGGCTACACCTTC CASSLDSSPYGYTF
TRBD1 TRBJ1-5 medium-sized TRBV7-9 TGTGCCAGCAGCGCGGGACAGCTAAATCAGCCCCAGCATTTT CASSAGQLNQPQHF
NA TRBJ2-7 medium-sized TRBV9 TGTGCCAGCAGCGAGAGGACTCCTACCAACGAGCAGTACTTC CASSERTPTNEQYF
TRBD1 TRBJ2-4 few TRBV7-9 TGTGCCAGCATTATGGACAGGGGCAACATTCAGTACTTC CASIMDRGNIQYF
TRBD2 TRBJ2-3 medium-sized TRBV6-5 TGTGCCAGCAGTCCGAGCGGGAACTCAGATACGCAGTATTTT CASSPSGNSDTQYF
NA TRBJ2-5 medium-sized TRBV19 TGTGCCAGTGGAGGCAGACGACAAGAGACCCAGTACTTC CASGGRRQETQYF
NA TRBJ2-1 many TRBV29-1 TGCAGCGTTACAGGGACGGGAATCCAATACAATGAGCAGTTCTTC CSVTGTGIQYNEQFF
NA TRBJ2-7 many TRBV5-1 TGCGCCAGCAGCGTCGGGGCCTACGAGCAGTACTTC CASSVGAYEQYF
NA TRBJ2-7 many TRBV7-2 TGTGCCAGCAGCTTAGGCGGGACGGGCTACGAGCAGTACTTC CASSLGGTGYEQYF
NA TRBJ2-7 NA TRBV20-1 TGCAGTGCTATCGACTCGCGGCGTCTTATCTCCTACGAGCAGTACTTC CSAIDSRRLISYEQYF
NA TRBJ1-4 medium-sized TRBV24-1 TGTGCCACCAGTGATCAGCAAAGGGAAAAACTGTTTTTT CATSDQQREKLFF
TRBD2 TRBJ2-3 medium-sized TRBV7-9 TGTGCCAGCAGCGAAAATAGCGGGATCGTGGGTAGCACAGATACGCAGTATTTT CASSENSGIVGSTDTQYF
NA TRBJ2-3 NA TRBV20-1 TGCAGTGCTAGAGATCAGACAGTCACGCAGTATTTT CSARDQTVTQYF
NA TRBJ1-1 medium-sized TRBV5-4 TGTGCCAGCAGCTTGGGGACAAACACTGAAGCTTTCTTT CASSLGTNTEAFF
NA TRBJ2-7 many TRBV5-8 TGTGCCAGCAGCAAAGGATGGAGGTACGAGCAGTACTTC CASSKGWRYEQYF
TRBD2 TRBJ2-3 many TRBV2 TGTGCCAGCAGTGCCGGGACTAGCGGGCACACAGATACGCAGTATTTT CASSAGTSGHTDTQYF
TRBD1 TRBJ1-4 few TRBV7-9 TGTGCCAGCAGAAAGGGACAGAGTGAAAAACTGTTTTTT CASRKGQSEKLFF
TRBD1 TRBJ2-5 few TRBV20-1 TGCAGTGCCTACGGACAGGGGGCCGAAGAGACCCAGTACTTC CSAYGQGAEETQYF
NA TRBJ2-1 medium-sized TRBV29-1 TGCAGCGTAAGTGGGTCGAGAGGGGACTACAATGAGCAGTTCTTC CSVSGSRGDYNEQFF
TRBD1 TRBJ2-3 medium-sized TRBV7-9 TGTGCCAGCAGCTTAGACGGGACAGGGAGGAGTACAGATACGCAGTATTTT CASSLDGTGRSTDTQYF
TRBD2 TRBJ2-3 many TRBV7-9 TGTGCCAGCAGCTTAGCTGGCGGGAGAAAGCCAGATACGCAGTATTTT CASSLAGGRKPDTQYF
NA TRBJ1-5 medium-sized TRBV3-1 TGTGCCAGCAGCCAAGAGGTGGGGACCCCGGGTGGCAATCAGCCCCAGCATTTT CASSQEVGTPGGNQPQHF
NA TRBJ1-4 NA TRBV5-5 TGTGCCAGCAGCTTGGGAGCGGGGGACGGGGAAAAACTGTTTTTT CASSLGAGDGEKLFF
NA TRBJ2-1 NA TRBV7-2 TGTGCCAGCAGCTTAGCGACGGGGGAGTACAATGAGCAGTTCTTC CASSLATGEYNEQFF
NA TRBJ2-4 many TRBV6-6 TGTGCCAGCAGTTCCTCGGGACAAGAAGGCGGAAACATTCAGTACTTC CASSSSGQEGGNIQYF
NA TRBJ2-3 medium-sized TRBV14 TGTGCCAGCAGCCAGAATTTCGGGACAGATACGCAGTATTTT CASSQNFGTDTQYF
TRBD1 TRBJ1-4 many TRBV11-1 TGTGCCAGCAGCAGCAAGACAGGGAATGAAAAACTGTTTTTT CASSSKTGNEKLFF